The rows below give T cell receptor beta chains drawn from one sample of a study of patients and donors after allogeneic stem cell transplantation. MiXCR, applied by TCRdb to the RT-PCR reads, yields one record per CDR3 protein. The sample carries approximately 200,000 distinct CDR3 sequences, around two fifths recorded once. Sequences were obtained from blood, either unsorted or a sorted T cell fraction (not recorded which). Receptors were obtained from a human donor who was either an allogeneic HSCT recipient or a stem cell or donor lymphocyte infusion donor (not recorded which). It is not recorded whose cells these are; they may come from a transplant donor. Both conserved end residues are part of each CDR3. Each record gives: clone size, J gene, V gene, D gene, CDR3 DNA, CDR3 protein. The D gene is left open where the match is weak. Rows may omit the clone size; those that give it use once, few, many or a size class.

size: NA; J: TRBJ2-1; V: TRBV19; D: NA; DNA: TGTGCCAGTAGTGCCGGGGGCATTCGGGAAGAGCAGTTCTTC; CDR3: CASSAGGIREEQFF
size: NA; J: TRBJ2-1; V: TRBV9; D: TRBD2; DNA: TGTGCCAGCAGCCCCCAGAGGCGGGAGCGGGTTTACAATGAGCAGTTCTTC; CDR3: CASSPQRRERVYNEQFF
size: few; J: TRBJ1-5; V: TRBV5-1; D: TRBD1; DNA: TGCGCCAGCAGCTTGGGGGACAGGGAAGATCAGCCCCAGCATTTT; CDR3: CASSLGDREDQPQHF
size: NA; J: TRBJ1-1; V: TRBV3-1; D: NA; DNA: TGTGCCAGCAGCCAAGGGATGAGGGAGGGGGGCGCGAACACTGAAGCTTTCTTT; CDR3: CASSQGMREGGANTEAFF
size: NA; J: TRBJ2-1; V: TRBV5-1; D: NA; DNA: TGCGCCAGCAGGAGGCCCGCCTCCTACAATGAGCAGTTCTTC; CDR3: CASRRPASYNEQFF
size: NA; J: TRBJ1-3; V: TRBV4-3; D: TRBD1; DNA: TGCGCCAGCAGCCAAGGGGGACAGCTCTCTGGAAACACCATATATTTT; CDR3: CASSQGGQLSGNTIYF
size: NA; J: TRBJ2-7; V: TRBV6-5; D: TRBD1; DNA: TGTGCCAGCAGTCAAGGGGGCGCGGTGCCATACGAGCAGTACTTC; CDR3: CASSQGGAVPYEQYF
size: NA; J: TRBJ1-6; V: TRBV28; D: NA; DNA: TGTGCCAGCAGTTTAGGGGGCGACTATTCACCCCTCCACTTT; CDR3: CASSLGGDYSPLHF
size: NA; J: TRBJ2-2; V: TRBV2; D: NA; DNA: TGTGCCAGCCTCGGGCGGACCGGGGAGCTGTTTTTT; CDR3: CASLGRTGELFF
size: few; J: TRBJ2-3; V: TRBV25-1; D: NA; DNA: TGTGCCAGCAGTGAATCAGGAGAAACAGATACGCAGTATTTT; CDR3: CASSESGETDTQYF
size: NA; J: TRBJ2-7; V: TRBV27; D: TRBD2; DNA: TGTGCCAGCAGTTTTGGTCTAGCGGAATACTACGAGCAGTACTTC; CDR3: CASSFGLAEYYEQYF
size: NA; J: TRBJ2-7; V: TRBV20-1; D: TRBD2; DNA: TGCAGTGCTAATGTACCCGCCGGGGGGGGTTACGAGCAGTACTTC; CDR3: CSANVPAGGGYEQYF
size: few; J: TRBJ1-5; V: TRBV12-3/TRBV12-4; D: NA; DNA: TGTGCCAGCAGTAAGAACGGAGGGCTCGGACAGCCCCAGCATTTT; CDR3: CASSKNGGLGQPQHF
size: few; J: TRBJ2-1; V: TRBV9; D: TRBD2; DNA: TGTGCCAGCAGCGTAGGCACTAGCGTCTACAATGAGCAGTTCTTC; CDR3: CASSVGTSVYNEQFF
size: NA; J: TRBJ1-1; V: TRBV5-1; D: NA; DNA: TGCGCCAGCAGCGAACGGAACACTGAAGCTTTCTTT; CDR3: CASSERNTEAFF
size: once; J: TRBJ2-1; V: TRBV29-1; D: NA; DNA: TGCAGCGGGCAGGGGAATTACAATAAGCAGTTCTTC; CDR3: CSGQGNYNKQFF
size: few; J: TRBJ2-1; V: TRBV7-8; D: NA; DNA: TGTGCCAGCAGCTTTAAGGTAGAGCAGTTCTTC; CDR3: CASSFKVEQFF
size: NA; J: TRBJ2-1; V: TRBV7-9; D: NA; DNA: TGTGCCAGCAGCTTAGGCCAGGGAGCCCGTGTTTACAATGAGCAGTTCTTC; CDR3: CASSLGQGARVYNEQFF
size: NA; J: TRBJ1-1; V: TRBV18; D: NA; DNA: TGTGCCAGCTCACTTGACAGCCCTGAAGCTTTCTTT; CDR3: CASSLDSPEAFF
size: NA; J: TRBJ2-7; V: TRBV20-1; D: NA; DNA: TGCAGTGCTAGCGAGGGCTACGAGCAGTACTTC; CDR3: CSASEGYEQYF
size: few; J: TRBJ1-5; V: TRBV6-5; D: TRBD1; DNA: TGTGCCAGCAGCCCAATTGACAGGGGCCGGGGGCAGCCCCAGCATTTT; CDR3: CASSPIDRGRGQPQHF
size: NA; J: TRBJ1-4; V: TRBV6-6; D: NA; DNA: TGTGCCAGCAGTTACGGCGCAGGTGGAAAACTGTTTTTT; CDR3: CASSYGAGGKLFF
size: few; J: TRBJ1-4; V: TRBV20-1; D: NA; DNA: TGCAGTGCCACCGAGGATTCGGGCACTAATGAAAAACTGTTTTTT; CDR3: CSATEDSGTNEKLFF
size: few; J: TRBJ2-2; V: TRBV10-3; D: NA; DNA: TGTGCCATCAGTGAGAATCCTTGGGGGGAGCTGTTTTTT; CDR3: CAISENPWGELFF
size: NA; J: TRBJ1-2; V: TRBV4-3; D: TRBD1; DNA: TGCGCCAGCAGCCAAGAATGGCACCCGGGACAGAATAACTATGGCTACACCTTC; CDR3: CASSQEWHPGQNNYGYTF
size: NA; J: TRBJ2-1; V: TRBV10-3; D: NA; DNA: TGTGCCATCTCGGGGGCGAGATACAATGAGCAGTTCTTC; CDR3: CAISGARYNEQFF
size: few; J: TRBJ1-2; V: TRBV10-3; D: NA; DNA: TGTGCCATCAGTGAGTTTGTTAGGGACTATGGCTACACCTTC; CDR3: CAISEFVRDYGYTF
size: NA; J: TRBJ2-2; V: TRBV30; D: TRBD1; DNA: TGTGCCTGGAGTCCCCACAGGGGTACCGGGGAGCTGTTTTTT; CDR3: CAWSPHRGTGELFF
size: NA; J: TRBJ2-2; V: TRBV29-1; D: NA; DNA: TGCAGCGCCGCCCTCGGGGGCCGGTCCTACACCGGGGAGCTGTTTTTT; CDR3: CSAALGGRSYTGELFF
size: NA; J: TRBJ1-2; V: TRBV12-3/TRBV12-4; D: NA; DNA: TGTGCCAGCAGTTTAGAGCCCGTTGATGGCTACACCTTC; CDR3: CASSLEPVDGYTF
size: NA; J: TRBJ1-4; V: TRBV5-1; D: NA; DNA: TGCGCCAGGGAGCCCCGGATGCGCCCTCCGGCAACTAATGAAAAACTGTTTTTT; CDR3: CAREPRMRPPATNEKLFF
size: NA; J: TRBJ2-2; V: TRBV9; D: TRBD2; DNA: TGTGCCAGCAGCGGGACGGGACTAGCGGGATCAAAACCCCACACCGGGGAGCTGTTTTTT; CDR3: CASSGTGLAGSKPHTGELFF
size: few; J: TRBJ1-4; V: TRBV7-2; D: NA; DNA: TGTGCCAGCAGCTTGGGATCAGGGGTCGGCGAAAAACTGTTTTTT; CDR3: CASSLGSGVGEKLFF
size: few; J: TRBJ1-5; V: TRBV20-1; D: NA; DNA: TGCAGTGCTAGAGCGGCAGGGTGGAATCAGCCCCAGCATTTT; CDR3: CSARAAGWNQPQHF
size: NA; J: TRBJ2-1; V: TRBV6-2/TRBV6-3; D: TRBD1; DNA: TGTGCCAGCGGGACAGGGGGATGGAATGAGCAGTTCTTC; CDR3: CASGTGGWNEQFF
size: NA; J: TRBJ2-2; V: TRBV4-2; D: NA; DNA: TGTGCCAGCAGCCAAGATGGGCTTCTCACCGGGGAGCTGTTTTTT; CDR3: CASSQDGLLTGELFF
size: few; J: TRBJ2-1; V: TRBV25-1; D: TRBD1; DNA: TGTGCCAGCAGTTCCTCCTGGGACAGCTCCTACAATGAGCAGTTCTTC; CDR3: CASSSSWDSSYNEQFF